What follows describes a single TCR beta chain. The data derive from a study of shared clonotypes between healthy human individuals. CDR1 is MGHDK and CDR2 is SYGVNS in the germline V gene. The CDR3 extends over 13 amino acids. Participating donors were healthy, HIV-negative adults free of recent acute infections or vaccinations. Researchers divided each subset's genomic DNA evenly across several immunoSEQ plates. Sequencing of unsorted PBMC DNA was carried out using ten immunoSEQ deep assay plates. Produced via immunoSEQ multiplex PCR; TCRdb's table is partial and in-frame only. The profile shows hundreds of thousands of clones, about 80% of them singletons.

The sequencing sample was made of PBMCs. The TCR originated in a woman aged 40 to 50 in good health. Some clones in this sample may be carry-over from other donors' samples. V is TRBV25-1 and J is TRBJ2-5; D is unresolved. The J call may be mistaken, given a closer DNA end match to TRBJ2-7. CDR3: CASSEYIGYEQYF. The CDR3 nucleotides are TGTGCCAGCAGTGAATATATAGGGTACGAGCAGTACTTC.